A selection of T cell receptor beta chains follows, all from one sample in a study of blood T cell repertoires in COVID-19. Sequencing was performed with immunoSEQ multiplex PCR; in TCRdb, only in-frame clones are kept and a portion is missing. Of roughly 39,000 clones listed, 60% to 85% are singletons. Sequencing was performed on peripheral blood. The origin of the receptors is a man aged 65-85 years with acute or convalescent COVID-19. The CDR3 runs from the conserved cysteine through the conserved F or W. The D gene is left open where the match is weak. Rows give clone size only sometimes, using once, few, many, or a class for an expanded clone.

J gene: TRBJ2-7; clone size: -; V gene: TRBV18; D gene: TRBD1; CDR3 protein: CASSDSLQPGQKSYEQYF; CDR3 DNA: TGTGCCAGCTCAGACTCACTTCAACCGGGACAGAAGTCCTACGAGCAGTACTTC
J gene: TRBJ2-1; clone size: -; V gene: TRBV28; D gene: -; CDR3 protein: CASAGSTYNEQFF; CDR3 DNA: TGTGCCAGCGCGGGTAGCACCTACAATGAGCAGTTCTTC
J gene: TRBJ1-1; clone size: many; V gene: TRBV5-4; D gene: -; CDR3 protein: CASSLRQGLNTEAFF; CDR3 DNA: TGTGCCAGCAGCTTGAGGCAGGGCTTGAACACTGAAGCTTTCTTT
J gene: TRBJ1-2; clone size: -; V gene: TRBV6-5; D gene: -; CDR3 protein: CASSRLQGQGYTF; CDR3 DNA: TGTGCCAGCAGTCGGTTACAGGGTCAGGGCTACACCTTC
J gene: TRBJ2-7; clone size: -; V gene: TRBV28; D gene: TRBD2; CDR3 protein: CASSLGLAGVSYEQYF; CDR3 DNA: TGTGCCAGCAGCTTGGGGCTAGCGGGGGTCTCCTACGAGCAGTACTTC
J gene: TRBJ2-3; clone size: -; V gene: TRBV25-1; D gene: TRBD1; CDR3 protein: CASSGWTGRTDTQYF; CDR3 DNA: TGTGCCAGCAGTGGCTGGACAGGGCGCACAGATACGCAGTATTTT
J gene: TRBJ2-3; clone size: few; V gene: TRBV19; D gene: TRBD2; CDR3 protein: CASMEREYPDNTDTQYF; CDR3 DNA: TGTGCCAGTATGGAGCGGGAGTATCCTGATAATACAGATACGCAGTATTTT
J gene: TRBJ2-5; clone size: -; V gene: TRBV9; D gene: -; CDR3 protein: CASSVTGHGVETQYF; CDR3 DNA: TGTGCCAGCAGCGTAACGGGACACGGGGTGGAGACCCAGTACTTC
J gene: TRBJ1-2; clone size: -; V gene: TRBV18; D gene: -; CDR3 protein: CASSPRSGGYTF; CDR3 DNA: TGTGCCAGCTCACCCCGGAGTGGTGGCTACACCTTC
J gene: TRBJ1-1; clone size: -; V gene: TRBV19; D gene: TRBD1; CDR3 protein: CASSPGGENTEAFF; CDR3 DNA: TGTGCCAGTAGTCCAGGGGGCGAGAACACTGAAGCTTTCTTT
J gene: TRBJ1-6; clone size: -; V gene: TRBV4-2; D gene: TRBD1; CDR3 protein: CASSQEGGGTVLSPLHF; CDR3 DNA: TGTGCCAGCAGCCAAGAGGGTGGGGGGACAGTGCTATCACCCCTCCACTTT
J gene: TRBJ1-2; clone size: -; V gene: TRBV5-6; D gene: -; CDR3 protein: CASSRTVQIVYGYTF; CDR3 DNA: TGTGCCAGCAGCCGGACAGTCCAAATTGTCTATGGCTACACCTTC
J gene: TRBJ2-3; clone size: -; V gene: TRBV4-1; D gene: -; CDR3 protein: CASSQANLGGTDTQYF; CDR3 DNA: TGCGCCAGCAGCCAAGCCAATTTGGGAGGAACAGATACGCAGTATTTT
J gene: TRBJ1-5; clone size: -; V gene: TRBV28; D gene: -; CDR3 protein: CASSLWGRYSNQPQHF; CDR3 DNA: TGTGCCAGCAGTTTATGGGGGAGGTATAGCAATCAGCCCCAGCATTTT
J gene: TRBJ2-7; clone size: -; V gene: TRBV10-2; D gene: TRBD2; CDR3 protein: CASIRASGRAGYEQYF; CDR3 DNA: TGCGCCAGCATCCGGGCTAGCGGGAGGGCCGGTTACGAGCAGTACTTC
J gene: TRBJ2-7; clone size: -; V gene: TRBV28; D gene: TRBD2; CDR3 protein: CASSLEGRAYEQYF; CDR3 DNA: TGTGCCAGCAGTTTGGAGGGGAGGGCCTACGAGCAGTACTTC
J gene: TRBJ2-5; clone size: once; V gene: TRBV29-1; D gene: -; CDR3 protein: CSVSRGGEETQYF; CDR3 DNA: TGCAGCGTGTCCCGTGGAGGAGAGGAGACCCAGTACTTC
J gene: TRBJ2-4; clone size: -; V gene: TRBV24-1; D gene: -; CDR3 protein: CATSEIRGTKNIQYF; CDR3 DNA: TGTGCCACCAGTGAGATAAGGGGGACCAAAAACATTCAGTACTTC
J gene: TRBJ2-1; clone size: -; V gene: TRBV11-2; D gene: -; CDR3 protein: CASSLHGGGNEQFF; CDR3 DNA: TGTGCCAGCAGCTTACACGGGGGTGGCAATGAGCAGTTCTTC
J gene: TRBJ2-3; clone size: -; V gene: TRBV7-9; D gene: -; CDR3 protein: CASSYGQLDTQYF; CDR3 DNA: TGTGCCAGCAGCTACGGACAGTTAGATACGCAGTATTTT
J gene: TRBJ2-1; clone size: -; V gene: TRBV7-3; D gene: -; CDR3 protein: CASSPGASVNEQFF; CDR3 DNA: TGTGCCAGCAGCCCCGGTGCTAGCGTCAATGAGCAGTTCTTC
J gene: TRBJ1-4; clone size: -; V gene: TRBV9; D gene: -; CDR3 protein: CASSPHPATVRGGLFF; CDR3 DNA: TGTGCCAGCAGCCCCCACCCGGCAACCGTCAGAGGAGGGCTGTTTTTT
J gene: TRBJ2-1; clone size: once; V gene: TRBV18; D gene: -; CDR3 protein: CASSPQRKSSYNEQFF; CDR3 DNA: TGTGCCAGCTCACCACAGAGGAAGAGCTCCTACAATGAGCAGTTCTTC
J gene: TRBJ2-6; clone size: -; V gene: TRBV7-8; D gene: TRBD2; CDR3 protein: CASSPSGSSGANVLTF; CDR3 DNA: TGTGCCAGCAGCCCCAGCGGGAGCTCTGGGGCCAACGTCCTGACTTTC
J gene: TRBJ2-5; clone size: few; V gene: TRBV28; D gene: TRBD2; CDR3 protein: CASAGLAGGPTQYF; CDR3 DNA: TGTGCCAGCGCTGGACTAGCGGGAGGCCCCACCCAGTACTTC
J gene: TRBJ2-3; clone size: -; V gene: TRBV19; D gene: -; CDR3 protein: CASSIRQSTDTQYF; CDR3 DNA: TGTGCCAGTAGTATTCGACAGAGCACAGATACGCAGTATTTT
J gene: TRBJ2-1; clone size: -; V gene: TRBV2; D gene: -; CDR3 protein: CASRRSGPYNEQFF; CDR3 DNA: TGTGCCAGCAGGAGGAGCGGACCCTACAATGAGCAGTTCTTC
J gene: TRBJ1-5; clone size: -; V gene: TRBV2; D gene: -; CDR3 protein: CASSERGRNQPQHF; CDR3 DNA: TGTGCCAGCAGTGAAAGGGGAAGGAATCAGCCCCAGCATTTT
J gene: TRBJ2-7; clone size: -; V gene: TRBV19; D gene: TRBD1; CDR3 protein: CASSIGGQGTYEQYF; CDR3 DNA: TGTGCCAGTAGTATAGGGGGACAGGGGACCTACGAGCAGTACTTC
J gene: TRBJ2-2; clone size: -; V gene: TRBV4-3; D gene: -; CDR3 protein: CASSQGGSPNTGELFF; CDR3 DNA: TGCGCCAGCAGCCAAGGGGGCAGCCCGAACACCGGGGAGCTGTTTTTT
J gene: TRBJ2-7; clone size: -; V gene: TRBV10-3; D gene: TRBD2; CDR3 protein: CAIGAASGEQYF; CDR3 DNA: TGTGCCATCGGCGCGGCTAGCGGGGAGCAGTACTTC
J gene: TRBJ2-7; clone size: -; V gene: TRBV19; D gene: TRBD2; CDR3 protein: CASSIADLAGEQYF; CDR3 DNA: TGTGCCAGTAGTATAGCCGACCTAGCGGGGGAGCAGTACTTC
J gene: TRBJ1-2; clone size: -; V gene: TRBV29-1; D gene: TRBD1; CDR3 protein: CSVGGQGYGYTF; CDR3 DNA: TGCAGCGTGGGGGGACAGGGCTATGGCTACACCTTC
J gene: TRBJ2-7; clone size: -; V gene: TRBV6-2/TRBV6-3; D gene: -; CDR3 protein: CASSTGSSYEQYF; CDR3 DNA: TGTGCCAGCAGTACAGGGAGCTCCTACGAGCAGTACTTC
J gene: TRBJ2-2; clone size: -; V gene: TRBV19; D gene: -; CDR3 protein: CASSIRQAGGELFF; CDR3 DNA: TGTGCCAGTAGTATACGCCAAGCTGGCGGGGAGCTGTTTTTT
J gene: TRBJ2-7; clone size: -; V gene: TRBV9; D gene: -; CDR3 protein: CASSVGGYRGGLYEQYF; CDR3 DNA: TGTGCCAGCAGCGTAGGGGGGTACAGGGGAGGCCTCTACGAGCAGTACTTC
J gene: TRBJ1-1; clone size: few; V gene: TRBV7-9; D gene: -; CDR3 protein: CASSLVEVSGMNTEAFF; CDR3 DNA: TGTGCCAGCAGCTTAGTAGAGGTGTCGGGGATGAACACTGAAGCTTTCTTT
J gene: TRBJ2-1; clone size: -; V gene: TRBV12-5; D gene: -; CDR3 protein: CASGWDPAGEQFF; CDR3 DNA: TGTGCTAGTGGCTGGGACCCGGCGGGGGAGCAGTTCTTC
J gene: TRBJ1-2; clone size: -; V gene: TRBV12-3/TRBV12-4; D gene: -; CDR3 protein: CASSLDRNYGYTF; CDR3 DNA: TGTGCCAGCAGCCTCGACAGAAACTATGGCTACACCTTC
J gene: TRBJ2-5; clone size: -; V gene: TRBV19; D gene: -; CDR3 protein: CASSIAQAQETQYF; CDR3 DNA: TGTGCCAGTAGTATAGCGCAGGCCCAAGAGACCCAGTACTTC
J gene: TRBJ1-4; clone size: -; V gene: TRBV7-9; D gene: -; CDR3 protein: CASSFGSGDEKLFF; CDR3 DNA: TGTGCCAGCAGTTTTGGCTCCGGGGATGAAAAACTGTTTTTT
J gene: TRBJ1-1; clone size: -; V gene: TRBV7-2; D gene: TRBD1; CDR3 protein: CASSFRQGAEAFF; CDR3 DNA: TGTGCCAGCAGCTTCCGACAGGGGGCTGAAGCTTTCTTT
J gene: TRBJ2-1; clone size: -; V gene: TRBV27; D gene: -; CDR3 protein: CASTHLVGEYNEQFF; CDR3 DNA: TGTGCCAGCACCCACCTGGTGGGAGAGTACAATGAGCAGTTCTTC
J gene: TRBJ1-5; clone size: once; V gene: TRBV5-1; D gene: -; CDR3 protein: CASSLGGQGGVQPQHF; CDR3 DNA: TGCGCCAGCAGCTTGGGGGGGCAGGGTGGAGTTCAGCCCCAGCATTTT
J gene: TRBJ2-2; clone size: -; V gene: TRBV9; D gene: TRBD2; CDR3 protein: CASSVASGGLDTGELFF; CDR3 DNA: TGTGCCAGCAGCGTAGCTAGCGGGGGCTTAGACACCGGGGAGCTGTTTTTT
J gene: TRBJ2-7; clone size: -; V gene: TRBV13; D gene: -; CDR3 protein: CASSNRGIASYEQYF; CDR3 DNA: TGTGCCAGCAGTAATCGAGGGATAGCCTCCTACGAGCAGTACTTC
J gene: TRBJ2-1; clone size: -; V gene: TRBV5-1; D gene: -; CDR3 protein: CASSWTEGEQFF; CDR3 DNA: TGCGCCAGCAGCTGGACTGAGGGTGAGCAGTTCTTC
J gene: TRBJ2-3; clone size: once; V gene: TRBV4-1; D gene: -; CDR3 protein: CASSQDAGRSTDTQYF; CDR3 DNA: TGCGCCAGCAGCCAAGACGCGGGACGCTCCACAGATACGCAGTATTTT
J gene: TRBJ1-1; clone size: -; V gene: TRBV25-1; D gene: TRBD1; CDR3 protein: CASASGQGVVVTEAFF; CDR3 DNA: TGTGCCAGCGCCTCGGGACAGGGGGTTGTCGTCACTGAAGCTTTCTTT
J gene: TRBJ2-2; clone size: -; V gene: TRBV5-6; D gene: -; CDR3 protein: CASSFPSVNTGELFF; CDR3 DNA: TGTGCCAGCAGCTTTCCTAGCGTGAACACCGGGGAGCTGTTTTTT
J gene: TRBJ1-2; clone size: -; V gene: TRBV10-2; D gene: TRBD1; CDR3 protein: CASSPGQSYGYTF; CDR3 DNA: TGCGCCAGCAGCCCGGGACAGTCCTATGGCTACACCTTC
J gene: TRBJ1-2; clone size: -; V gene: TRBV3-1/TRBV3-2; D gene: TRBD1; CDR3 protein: CASSHSLDRGYGYTF; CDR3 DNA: TGTGCCAGCAGCCACTCCCTGGACAGGGGCTATGGCTACACCTTC
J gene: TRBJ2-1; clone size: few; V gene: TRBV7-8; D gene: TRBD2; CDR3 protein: CASKTSGRSAYNEQFF; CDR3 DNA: TGTGCCAGCAAGACTAGCGGGAGGTCGGCCTACAATGAGCAGTTCTTC
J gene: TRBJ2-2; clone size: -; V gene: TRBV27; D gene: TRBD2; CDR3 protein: CASSTKAGVRELFF; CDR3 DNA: TGTGCCAGCAGTACAAAAGCGGGAGTACGGGAGCTGTTTTTT
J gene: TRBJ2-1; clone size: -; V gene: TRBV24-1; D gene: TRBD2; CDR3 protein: CATSVRLAGSSSYNEQFF; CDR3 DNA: TGTGCCACCAGTGTAAGACTAGCGGGTTCAAGCTCCTACAATGAGCAGTTCTTC
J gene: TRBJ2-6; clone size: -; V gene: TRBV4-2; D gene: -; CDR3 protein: CASSPLANVLTF; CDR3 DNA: TGTGCCAGCAGCCCTCTGGCCAACGTCCTGACTTTC
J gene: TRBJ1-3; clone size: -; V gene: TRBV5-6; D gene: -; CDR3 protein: CASSLEESGNTIYF; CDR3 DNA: TGTGCCAGCAGCCTTGAGGAGTCTGGAAACACCATATATTTT
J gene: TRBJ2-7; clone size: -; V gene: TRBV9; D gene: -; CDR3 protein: CASSVGQTYEQYF; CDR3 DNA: TGTGCCAGCAGCGTAGGGCAGACCTACGAGCAGTACTTC
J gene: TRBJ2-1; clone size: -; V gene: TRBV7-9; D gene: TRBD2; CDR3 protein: CASSPRLAGLREYNEQFF; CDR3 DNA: TGTGCCAGCAGCCCCAGACTAGCGGGCCTAAGAGAATACAATGAGCAGTTCTTC